The clone carrying this TCR beta chain was observed once. Its antigen is still unknown. The junction does not match germline at one end; this may be a read error. Libraries were prepared by immunoSEQ multiplex PCR; TCRdb keeps only in-frame clonotypes and omits some of them. The sample has 90,000 to 150,000 clones, around 90% seen once. There are 16 residues in the CDR3. Germline V CDR1 and CDR2: SSHAT, FNYEAQ (reference sequence). The sample comes from a study of T cell responses to AZD1222 COVID-19 vaccine. Study-level points and caveats: Spike was spanned by vaccine-associated CD4 TCRs, with dominance at 160-218 and 743-854. Most donors were white British, females outnumbered males, and clonal diversity was possibly underestimated. Targeting of unmutated variant regions was reportedly seen in nearly half of spike-specific TCRs.

The chain joins TRBV7-7 to TRBJ1-4; D call uncertain. The source of this sequence is an adult who received the AZD1222 COVID-19 vaccine. Sequencing used peripheral blood, obtained 28 days after the second AZD1222 dose. The CDR3 DNA is TGTGCTAGCAGCGGCCGTGACACTGCAACTAATGAAAAACTGTTTTTT. Translation: CASSGRDTATNEKLFF. The whole variable domain, filled in from reference TRBV7-7 and TRBJ1-4, reads GAGVSQSPRYKVTKRGQDVTLRCDPISSHATLYWYQQALGQGPEFLTYFNYEAQPDKSGLPSDRFSAERPEGSISTLTIQRTEQRDSAMYRCASSGRDTATNEKLFFGSGTQLSVL.